This T cell receptor beta chain was observed in a study of blood T cell repertoires in COVID-19. Study details: Samples of COVID-19 (acute and convalescent) were obtained from the United States, Italy and Spain. The analysed material was cDNA or gDNA that came from T cells, B-cell-depleted T cells, or PBMCs.

In the study's own analysis: Reference gene primer amplification gave nucleated cell count estimates. Some clones are missing from TCRdb's copy, which holds only in-frame ones; the method was immunoSEQ multiplex PCR. The V and J calls and clone size come from that table; D and trimming were worked out from the DNA. The data show some 300,000 clones, approximately 86% seen once. V was shortened by 2 bases and J by 3 bases, with 17 bases between the two germline ends. Per germline, CDR1 LNHNV and CDR2 YYDKDF (reference sequence). The CDR3 contains 17 residues. The chain is built from TRBV15 and TRBJ1-5; D is ambiguous. This receptor was taken from a man between 18 and 35 years old with active or convalescent COVID-19. The sequenced material came from peripheral blood. The CDR3 DNA reads as TGTGCCACCAGCAGAACCCTCGCCGGCGGAATCAATCAGCCCCAGCATTTT. Protein: CATSRTLAGGINQPQHF.